These 16 T cell receptor beta chains came from one sample sequenced in a study of blood T cells in healthy people across ages. Primed by a sample-barcoded 5' primer and a J-beta primer mix, a second PCR proceeded for roughly 7 to 11 cycles. MiXCR, applied by TCRdb to the 5' RACE reads, yields one record per CDR3 protein. The sample records 550,000 to 700,000 distinct CDR3 sequences, 27% being singletons. The sample taken for sequencing was blood. The receptors here all came from a woman in her seventies in good health.

This clonotype was observed a handful of times. The chain uses TRBV6-2 or TRBV6-3 and TRBJ1-1, with D hard to call. The CDR3 is 16 amino acids. V lost 0 bases, J lost 5 bases, and 16 bases lay in between. Germline CDR1 MNHEY, CDR2 SVGEGT. The CDR3 protein is CASSYSPQRRDTEAFF. The CDR3 region has the DNA TGTGCCAGCAGTTACTCCCCTCAACGGAGGGATACTGAAGCTTTCTTT.

The DNA for the CDR3 is TGTGCCAGCAGGAAGCGGGGGAACACAGATACGCAGTATTTT. Translating gives CASRKRGNTDTQYF. This chain connects TRBV5-8 to TRBJ2-3; 8 bases fit TRBD2. The CDR3 runs to 14 residues. Germline V lookup: CDR1 SGHTS, CDR2 YDEGEE. With V trimmed by 5 bases and J by 2 bases, 4 bases remained unmatched.

The chain links TRBV2 to TRBJ2-5; 7 bases align to TRBD1. The DNA end is more similar to TRBJ2-7, so the J call may be wrong. The CDR3 sequence is 14 residues long. From germline, CDR1 is SNHLY and CDR2 FYNNEI. CDR3 DNA: TGTGCCAGCAGCCGGGGACAGAGGTACTACGAGCAGTACTTC. Its protein product is CASSRGQRYYEQYF.

This clonotype has more than one count but fewer than ten. V is TRBV9 and J is TRBJ1-1; 7 bases are a match to TRBD1. CDR1 and CDR2 (germline): SGDLS, YYNGEE. Germline trimming cut 2 bases from V and 9 bases from J; bases unmatched to any gene: 4. The CDR3 sequence is 12 residues long. Here the CDR3 reads CASSVNRGKAFF. CDR3 coding DNA: TGTGCCAGCAGCGTCAACAGGGGTAAAGCTTTCTTT.

In this sample, this clonotype turned up once. The chain couples TRBV7-2 to TRBJ2-3; no clear D. Germline-derived CDR1 and CDR2 are SGHTA and FQGNSA. The V gene lost 5 bases and the J gene lost 3 bases, with 9 bases spanning the gap. The CDR3 is 13 residues long. The CDR3 spells CASSPQATDTQYF. CDR3 nucleotide sequence: TGTGCCAGCAGCCCCCAAGCGACAGATACGCAGTATTTT.

J is TRBJ2-1 and V is TRBV20-1, with D hard to call. CDR1 and CDR2 (germline): DFQATT, SNEGSKA (reference sequence). The CDR3 spans 11 residues. This CDR3 reads CAIQVGDEQFF. The DNA of the CDR3 is TGCGCCATCCAGGTCGGCGATGAGCAGTTCTTC.

This clonotype was observed a handful of times. V usage is TRBV29-1 and J usage is TRBJ2-1; D may be TRBD1 (5 bases). CDR3 size: 12 residues. V was shortened by 7 bases and J by 6 bases, with 13 bases between the two germline ends. CDR1 and CDR2 (germline): SQVTM, ANQGSEA. The CDR3 here is CSGTMTTNEQFF. DNA for the CDR3: TGCAGCGGGACAATGACAACCAATGAGCAGTTCTTC.

The chain carries TRBV21-1 and TRBJ2-7; TRBD1, as called in the table, went unchecked against the DNA. TRBV21-1 is listed as a pseudogene. The CDR3 loop spans 15 amino acids. The CDR3 reads CASRTRAGKSYEQYF. CDR3 nucleotide sequence: TGTGCCAGCAGAACCAGAGCAGGGAAATCCTACGAGCAGTACTTC.

Only a few counts were recorded for this clonotype. This rearrangement joins TRBV11-3 to TRBJ2-5; D call uncertain. Trimming cost V 0 bases and J 5 bases, with 19 bases left between them. Germline loops: CDR1 SGHNT, CDR2 YENEEA. The CDR3 is 17 residues long. CDR3 nucleotide sequence: TGTGCCAGCAGCTTAGATCTAGGTGGGATCGTGGAGGAGACCCAGTACTTC. It specifies CASSLDLGGIVEETQYF.

The V gene is TRBV6-2 or TRBV6-3, the J gene TRBJ2-5; D is possibly TRBD2 (5 bases). The V end was cut by 6 bases, the J end by 4 bases, with 12 bases between. This CDR3 has 13 amino acids. In germline, CDR1 is MNHEY, CDR2 SVGEGT. The DNA for the CDR3 is TGTGCCAGCAGGAAGCTCGGGGTAGAGACCCAGTACTTC. Its protein product is CASRKLGVETQYF.

The chain is built from TRBV29-1 and TRBJ1-2; 8 nucleotides match TRBD1. Germline CDR1 and CDR2: SQVTM and ANQGSEA. Unmatched junction bases numbered 2, after V lost 0 bases and J lost 5 bases. The CDR3 runs 13 residues. DNA for the CDR3: TGCAGCGTTGAAGAGGACAGGGCATATGGCTACACCTTC. This codes for CSVEEDRAYGYTF.

A remark on this clonotype: Germline is not matched at one junction end, which may reflect a read error. The CDR3, as DNA: TGTGCCGGCAGCTTCCTAGCGGGGTGGGGCAATGAGCAGTTCTTC. It is translated as CAGSFLAGWGNEQFF. The V call is TRBV7-2, the J call TRBJ2-5, with 9 bases aligning to TRBD2. The last part of the DNA fits TRBJ2-1 better; the J call may be wrong. The CDR3 is 15 residues long. CDR1 SGHTA and CDR2 FQGNSA come from the germline V gene.

This clonotype showed up just a few times. The CDR3 sequence is CASRAQLAGGPDTQYF. DNA for the CDR3: TGTGCCAGCAGAGCCCAACTAGCGGGGGGCCCGGATACGCAGTATTTT. The chain couples TRBV6-1 to TRBJ2-3; 12 nucleotides line up with TRBD2. The germline V gene encodes CDR1 MNHNS and CDR2 SASEGT. CDR3 size: 16 residues. Trimming at V came to 6 bases and at J to 6 bases, leaving 10 bases not matched to a gene.

This rearrangement joins TRBV6-5 to TRBJ1-2; D might be TRBD1 (6 bases). CDR1 is MNHEY and CDR2 is SVGAGI in the germline V gene. V gave up 0 bases and J gave up 6 bases, with 14 bases separating them. This CDR3 has 15 residues. Written as DNA, the CDR3 is TGTGCCAGCAGTTACTCGGCAGGGGAATGGGATGGCTACACCTTC. Protein sequence: CASSYSAGEWDGYTF.

This clonotype showed up just a few times. The chain uses TRBV6-1 and TRBJ2-5; D is perhaps TRBD1 or TRBD2 (5 bases each). The DNA end favors TRBJ2-1, so the J call may be wrong. The CDR3 has 15 amino acids. The germline V gene has CDR1 MNHNS and CDR2 SASEGT. CDR3 in amino acids: CASSEGQGVTREQFF. CDR3 DNA: TGTGCCAGCAGTGAAGGGCAGGGAGTCACTAGGGAGCAGTTCTTC.

This clonotype has a handful of counts. The gene calls are TRBV7-7 and TRBJ2-5; TRBD2 aligns across 7 bases. The CDR3 covers 16 residues. With V trimmed by 2 bases and J by 4 bases, 10 bases remained unmatched. The germline V gene encodes CDR1 SSHAT and CDR2 FNYEAQ (reference sequence). The CDR3 nucleotides are TGTGCCAGCAGCTTAAATCCCTTCGGGGGGACAGAGACCCAGTACTTC. Its protein is CASSLNPFGGTETQYF.